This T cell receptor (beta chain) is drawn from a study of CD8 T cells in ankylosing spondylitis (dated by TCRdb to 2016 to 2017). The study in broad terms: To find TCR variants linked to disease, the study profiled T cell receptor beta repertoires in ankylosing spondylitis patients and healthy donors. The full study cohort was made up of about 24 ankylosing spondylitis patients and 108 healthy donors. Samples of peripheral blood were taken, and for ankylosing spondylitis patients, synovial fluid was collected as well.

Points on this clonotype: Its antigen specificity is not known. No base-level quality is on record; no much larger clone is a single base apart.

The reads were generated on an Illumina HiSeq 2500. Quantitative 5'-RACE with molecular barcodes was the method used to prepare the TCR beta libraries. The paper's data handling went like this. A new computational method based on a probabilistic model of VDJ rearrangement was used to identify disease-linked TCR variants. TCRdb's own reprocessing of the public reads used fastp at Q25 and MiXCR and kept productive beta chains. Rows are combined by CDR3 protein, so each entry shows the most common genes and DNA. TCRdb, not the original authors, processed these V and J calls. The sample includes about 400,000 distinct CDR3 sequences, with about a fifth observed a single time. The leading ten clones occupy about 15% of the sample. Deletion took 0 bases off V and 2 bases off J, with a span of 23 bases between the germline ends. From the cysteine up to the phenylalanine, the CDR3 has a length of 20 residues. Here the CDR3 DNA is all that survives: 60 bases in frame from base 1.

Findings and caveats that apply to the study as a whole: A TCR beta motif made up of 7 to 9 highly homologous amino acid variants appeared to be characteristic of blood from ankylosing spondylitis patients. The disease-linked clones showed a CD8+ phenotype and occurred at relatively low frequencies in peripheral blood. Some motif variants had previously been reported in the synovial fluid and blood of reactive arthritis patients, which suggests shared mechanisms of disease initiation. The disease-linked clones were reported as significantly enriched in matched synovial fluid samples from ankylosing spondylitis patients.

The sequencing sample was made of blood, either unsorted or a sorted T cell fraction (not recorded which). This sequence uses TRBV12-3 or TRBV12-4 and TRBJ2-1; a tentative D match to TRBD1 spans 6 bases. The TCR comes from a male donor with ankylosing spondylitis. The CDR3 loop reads CASSLAPGAPGGRTYNEQFF. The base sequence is TGTGCCAGCAGTTTAGCGCCAGGGGCCCCTGGTGGGCGGACCTACAATGAGCAGTTCTTC.